This TCR beta chain was profiled in a study of CXCR3-negative and CXCR3-positive naive CD8 T cells. Germline CDR1 reads DFQATT; CDR2 reads SNEGSKA (reference sequence). The CDR3 sequence is 13 residues long. Whole-study results and caveats: For CXCR3-positive naive cells, TRB CDR3s were more hydrophobic than those of CXCR3-negative naive cells. Sequencing showed both naive subsets with comparably high diversity, and memory CD8+ cells much lower. TRBV-TRBJ usage was alike in naive CXCR3-negative and CXCR3-positive cells but differed in memory cells.

Points on this clonotype: What it binds is not known.

The method, 5' RACE with UMI labels, was used to prepare the TRB cDNA libraries. TCRdb reprocessed the 5' RACE reads; each CDR3 protein has one entry and no DNA is given. The sample table sets out over 55,000 distinct CDR3 sequences. The source material was naive CXCR3+ CD8+ T cells from blood. Documented subset: CD45RO-CCR7+CD27+CD95- naive CD8+ T cells expressing CXCR3 (TNR3+). This clonotype was obtained from a human donor in good health. Some clones in this sample may be carry-over from other donors' samples. The chain is built from TRBV20-1 and TRBJ2-3; TCRdb calls TRBD1, which cannot be checked without DNA. CDR3 amino acids: CSAGGRGADTQYF.